Presented here are 21 T cell receptor beta chains from one specimen sequenced in a study of blood T cells in healthy people across ages. A second PCR, run for about 7 to 11 cycles, used a sample-barcoded 5' primer plus a J-beta primer mix. In TCRdb, the 5' RACE reads were re-called with MiXCR into one record per CDR3 protein. The sample has approximately 1,100,000 distinct CDR3 sequences, around 43% seen once. Source material: blood. These receptor sequences come from a woman between 55 and 75 years old in good health.

This clonotype was observed once. The chain has TRBV21-1 and TRBJ2-4. TRBV21-1 is a recognized pseudogene. This CDR3 spans 16 amino acids. For the CDR3, the DNA is TGTGCCAGCAGCACCCAAAAACCTGTAGCCAAAAACATTCAGTACTTC. Protein: CASSTQKPVAKNIQYF.

The V gene is TRBV27, the J gene TRBJ2-3; unclear D gene. Germline loops: CDR1 MNHEY, CDR2 SMNVEV (reference sequence). This CDR3 region has 17 residues. With 3 bases removed from V and 0 bases from J, the gap between germline ends came to 16 bases. CDR3 residues: CASSFGSTETSTDTQYF. The DNA of the CDR3 is TGTGCCAGCAGTTTTGGTTCGACTGAAACTAGCACAGATACGCAGTATTTT.

This clonotype was observed a handful of times. V is TRBV6-5 and J is TRBJ2-7, with 11 positions matching TRBD2. Gene TRBJ2-4 matches the end of the DNA better, so the J call may be wrong. This CDR3 is built from 15 residues. Germline CDR1 is MNHEY and CDR2 is SVGAGI. In DNA, the CDR3 is TGTGCCAGCCGAAAGACTAGCGGGGCTAAAAACATTCAGTACTTC. This codes for CASRKTSGAKNIQYF.

This chain connects TRBV6-5 to TRBJ2-1; D uncertain. The germline V and J ends were trimmed by 7 bases and 9 bases, with 13 bases remaining between them. Germline V lookup: CDR1 MNHEY, CDR2 SVGAGI. The CDR3 length is 12 residues. The CDR3 DNA is TGTGCCAGCACTAAAGCGACCGGTGAGCAGTTCTTC. Protein product: CASTKATGEQFF.

CDR3 sequence: CASSLSVNNEQFF. The CDR3 DNA reads as TGTGCCAGCAGTTTATCCGTCAACAATGAGCAGTTCTTC. This chain uses TRBV27 with TRBJ2-1; D remains unclear. The CDR3 spans 13 residues. Trimming cost V 0 bases and J 5 bases, with 5 bases left between them. Germline lookup yields CDR1 MNHEY and CDR2 SMNVEV (reference sequence).

This clonotype has a handful of counts. The CDR3 region has the DNA TGTGCCATCAGAGGGGACAGCGGTACCTACGAGCAGTACTTC. Encoded protein: CAIRGDSGTYEQYF. This sequence joins TRBV10-3 and TRBJ2-7; TRBD1 agrees at 7 bases. The V and J ends lost 6 bases and 2 bases, in that order; junction bases with no gene match: 7. Germline V CDR1 and CDR2: ENHRY, SYGVKD. The CDR3 is 14 residues long.

This clonotype occurred a few times. The J gene is TRBJ1-2, the V gene TRBV9; D perhaps matches TRBD1 (6 bases). This CDR3 comprises 15 residues. Germline CDR1 reads SGDLS; CDR2 reads YYNGEE. The V end lost 3 bases, the J end lost 2 bases, and 14 bases lay between the germline ends. The CDR3 nucleotides are TGTGCCAGCAGCGCGACTTCAGGGGACAACTATGGCTACACCTTC. This gives the protein CASSATSGDNYGYTF. The full variable domain, its missing parts supplied by reference TRBV9 and TRBJ1-2, is DSGVTQTPKHLITATGQRVTLRCSPRSGDLSVYWYQQSLDQGLQFLIQYYNGEERAKGNILERFSAQQFPDLHSELNLSSLELGDSALYFCASSATSGDNYGYTFGSGTRLTVV.

This clonotype came up a few times. The gene calls are TRBV29-1 and TRBJ2-5, with TRBD2 matching 10 bases. V dropped 4 bases and J dropped 4; count of bases not matched to a gene: 3. The germline CDR1 and CDR2 sequences are SQVTM and ANQGSEA. CDR3 length: 13 residues. CDR3 coding DNA: TGCAGCGTTGCGCCTAGCGGGAGAGAGACCCAGTACTTC. Translating gives CSVAPSGRETQYF.

The sample holds a few counts of this clonotype. This rearrangement joins TRBV12-3 or TRBV12-4 to TRBJ2-7; the D is unclear. With 6 bases removed from V and 2 bases from J, the gap between germline ends came to 17 bases. The CDR3 runs to 15 residues. The CDR3 loop reads CASRARWGPTYEQYF. The CDR3 DNA sequence: TGTGCCAGCAGAGCCCGCTGGGGTCCTACCTACGAGCAGTACTTC.

The chain has TRBV25-1 and TRBJ2-7; possible D gene TRBD1, 6 bases. Germline-derived CDR1 and CDR2 are MGHDK and SYGVNS. V was cut by 4 bases and J by 1 base, with 11 bases left in between. This CDR3 has 14 amino acids. This chain's CDR3 is CASSGWDKSYEQYF. Here the CDR3 DNA reads TGTGCCAGCAGTGGGTGGGACAAGTCCTACGAGCAGTACTTC.

The chain links TRBV29-1 to TRBJ2-5, with 13 bases lining up with TRBD2. Trimming took 4 bases from V and 2 from J; bases not matched to a gene: 10. CDR3 length: 17 amino acids. Germline V gene sequence: CDR1 SQVTM, CDR2 ANQGSEA. For the CDR3, the DNA is TGCAGCGTTGCCGGACTAGCGGGAGCGGCGGGGCAAGAGACCCAGTACTTC. Protein: CSVAGLAGAAGQETQYF.

CDR3 coding DNA: TGTGCCAGCAGTTTATCCCCTACGGCCGTGGGCTACACCTTC. This gives the protein CASSLSPTAVGYTF. The chain recombines TRBV27 with TRBJ1-2; D gene unclear. Germline CDR1 reads MNHEY; CDR2 reads SMNVEV (reference sequence). The CDR3 has 14 residues. V lost 0 bases to trimming and J lost 8 bases, with 13 bases between them.

The CDR3 DNA follows: TGCAGTGCTAGAAGGACAGGGGAGTATGGCTACACCTTC. Protein product: CSARRTGEYGYTF. The chain combines TRBV20-1 with TRBJ1-2; 9 bases are a match to TRBD1. The trim removed 2 bases at V and 5 bases at J, leaving 3 bases unmatched. The germline gives CDR1 DFQATT, CDR2 SNEGSKA (reference sequence). The CDR3 loop spans 13 amino acids.

The V call is TRBV5-6, the J call TRBJ2-3; 8 nucleotides line up with TRBD2. There are 16 residues in the CDR3. The germline gives CDR1 SGHDT, CDR2 YYEEEE. V shed 4 bases and J 4 bases; nucleotides not matched to a gene: 11. The DNA for the CDR3 is TGTGCCAGCAGCACCACCGGGACTAGTGTCGCAGATACGCAGTATTTT. This sequence encodes CASSTTGTSVADTQYF.

The chain uses TRBV6-4 and TRBJ2-7, with 7 positions matching TRBD1. Germline CDR1 MRHNA, CDR2 SNTAGT. The CDR3 length is 13 residues. V gave up 11 bases and J gave up 0 bases; unmatched junction bases: 7. CDR3 DNA sequence: TGTGCCGGCGCACAGGGGCCCTCCTACGAGCAGTACTTC. Translated: CAGAQGPSYEQYF.

This rearrangement joins TRBV28 to TRBJ2-1; possible D gene TRBD1, 6 bases. V was clipped by 6 bases and J by 2 bases, with 11 bases between them. Germline V gene lookup returns CDR1 MDHEN and CDR2 SYDVKM. The CDR3 extends over 14 amino acids. The CDR3 DNA sequence: TGTGCCAGCAGGTCCTGGACAGCCTACAATGAGCAGTTCTTC. Protein product: CASRSWTAYNEQFF.

The chain carries TRBV7-7 and TRBJ2-2; 11 bases fit TRBD2. The CDR3 spans 16 residues. The trim removed 3 bases at V and 1 base at J, leaving 1 base unmatched. Germline assignment: CDR1 SSHAT and CDR2 FNYEAQ (reference sequence). The CDR3 DNA is TGTGCCAGCAGCTTCGGGACTAGCGGGAACACCGGGGAGCTGTTTTTT. Protein sequence: CASSFGTSGNTGELFF.

This clonotype was picked up a small number of times. The chain couples TRBV29-1 to TRBJ2-1, with 15 bases lining up with TRBD2. Trimming removed 2 bases from V and 10 bases from J; junction bases left unmatched: 9. CDR3 length equals 16 residues. Germline lookup yields CDR1 SQVTM and CDR2 ANQGSEA. CDR3 nucleotide sequence: TGCAGCGTTGAACACCGCGGGACTAGCGGGAGGCCGGAGCAGTTCTTC. Its translation: CSVEHRGTSGRPEQFF.

The gene calls are TRBV7-9 and TRBJ1-1, with 8 nucleotides matching TRBD1. Germline V CDR1 and CDR2: SEHNR, FQNEAQ (reference sequence). Losses at the gene ends were 5 bases for V and 0 bases for J; bases not matched to a gene: 5. The CDR3 length is 15 residues. The CDR3 nucleotides are TGTGCCAGCAGCGGCCGGACAGGGCTGAACACTGAAGCTTTCTTT. This codes for CASSGRTGLNTEAFF.

This chain connects TRBV12-3 or TRBV12-4 to TRBJ2-2, with D perhaps matching TRBD2 (6 bases). The V end was cut by 5 bases, the J end by 0 bases, with 16 bases between. The CDR3 loop spans 17 amino acids. DNA for the CDR3: TGTGCCAGCAGTCGACTACCCAGGGAGGCGAACACCGGGGAGCTGTTTTTT. It codes for CASSRLPREANTGELFF.

This chain connects TRBV6-6 to TRBJ1-5, with D hard to call. Germline lookup yields CDR1 MNHNY and CDR2 SVGAGI (reference sequence). CDR3 size: 14 residues. Trimming took off 2 bases at V and 7 bases at J, with 12 bases between the two ends. The CDR3 DNA is TGTGCCAGCAGTTACACCGGACTAGGGCAGCCCCAGCATTTT. Its protein is CASSYTGLGQPQHF.